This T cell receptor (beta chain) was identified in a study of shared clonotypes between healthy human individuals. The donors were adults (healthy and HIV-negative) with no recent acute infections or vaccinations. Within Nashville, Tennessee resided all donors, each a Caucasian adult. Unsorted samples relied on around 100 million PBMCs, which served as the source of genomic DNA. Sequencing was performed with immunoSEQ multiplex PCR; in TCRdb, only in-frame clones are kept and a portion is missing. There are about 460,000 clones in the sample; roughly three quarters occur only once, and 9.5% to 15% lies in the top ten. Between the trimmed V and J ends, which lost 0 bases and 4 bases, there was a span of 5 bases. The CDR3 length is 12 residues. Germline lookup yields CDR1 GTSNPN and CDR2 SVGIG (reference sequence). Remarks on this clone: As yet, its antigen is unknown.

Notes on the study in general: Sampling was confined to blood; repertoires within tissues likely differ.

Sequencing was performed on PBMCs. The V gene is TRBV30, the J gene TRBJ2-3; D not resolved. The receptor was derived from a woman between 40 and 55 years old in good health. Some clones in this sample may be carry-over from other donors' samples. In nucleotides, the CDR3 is TGTGCCTGGAGTGTTTCGGCAGATACGCAGTATTTT. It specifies CAWSVSADTQYF.